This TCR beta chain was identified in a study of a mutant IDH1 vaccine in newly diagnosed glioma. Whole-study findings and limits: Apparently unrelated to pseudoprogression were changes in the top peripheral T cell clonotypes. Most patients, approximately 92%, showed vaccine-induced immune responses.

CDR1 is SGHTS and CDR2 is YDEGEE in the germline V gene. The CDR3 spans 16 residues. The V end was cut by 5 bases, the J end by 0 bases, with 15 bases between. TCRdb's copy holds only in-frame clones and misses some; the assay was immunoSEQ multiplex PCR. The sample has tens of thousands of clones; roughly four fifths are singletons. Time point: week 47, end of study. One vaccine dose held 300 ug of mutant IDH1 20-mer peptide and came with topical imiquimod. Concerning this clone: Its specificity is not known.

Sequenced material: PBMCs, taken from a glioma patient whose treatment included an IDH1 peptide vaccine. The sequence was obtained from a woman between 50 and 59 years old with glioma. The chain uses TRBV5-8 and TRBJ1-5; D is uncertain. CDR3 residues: CASRGREGYSNQPQHF. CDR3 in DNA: TGTGCCAGCAGGGGGAGGGAGGGTTATAGCAATCAGCCCCAGCATTTT.